The entry below gives a single T cell receptor beta chain sequence along with its context. Original handling: Estimation of nucleated cell counts was performed using reference gene primer amplification. The assay was immunoSEQ multiplex PCR, and TCRdb's table has in-frame clones only and misses some. Clone size and V and J calls were adopted from that table, with D and trimming inferred from the DNA. The repertoire includes 100,000 to 150,000 clones, 75% to 90% of them detected once, and roughly 2.2% sits in the top ten. These data originate in a study of blood T cell repertoires in COVID-19. Background on the study: Sources were T cells, B-cell-depleted T cells, or PBMCs; the material itself was cDNA or gDNA.

The CDR3 totals 14 residues. Trimming removed 4 bases from V and 5 bases from J, with 14 bases in between. Germline CDR1 is SQVTM and CDR2 is ANQGSEA. The chain recombines TRBV29-1 with TRBJ1-4; a possible D gene is TRBD1 (6 bases). The TCR sequence derives from a woman aged 45-59 years who had recovered from COVID-19. Sequencing was performed on PBMCs or T cells enriched from blood (not recorded which). The CDR3 is CSVVGGRFNEKLFF. The CDR3 DNA reads TGCAGCGTTGTTGGGGGCAGATTCAATGAAAAACTGTTTTTT.